This TCR beta chain was retrieved from a study of blood T cell repertoires in COVID-19. Turning to the study itself: Sources were T cells, B-cell-depleted T cells, or PBMCs; the material itself was cDNA or gDNA.

The authors' processing: Amplifying reference gene primers gave estimates of nucleated cell counts. Assay: immunoSEQ multiplex PCR; the TCRdb copy retains only in-frame clones and omits some. The D gene and trimming were derived from the DNA, and the V and J assignments and clone size from that table. The repertoire consists of 490,000 or so clones, with 70% to 90% occurring once and the leading ten covering around 7.9%. Residents of about 25 US areas, aged roughly 18 to 89 years, made up the participants. Two negative PCRs, clearance, or symptom resolution had been documented for recovered Cohort 3 donors. This CDR3 comprises 15 residues. V was cut by 2 bases and J by 4 bases, with 14 bases left in between. CDR1 and CDR2 (germline): WSHSY, SAAADI.

The clonotype was recovered from a woman between 55 and 75 years old who had recovered from COVID-19. The source material was PBMCs or T cells enriched from blood (not recorded which). V gene TRBV10-2 combines with J gene TRBJ1-1; tentatively, D is TRBD1 (5 bases). The CDR3 DNA reads as TGCGCCAGCAGTGAGACAGGTCAGGGTGTCACTGAAGCTTTCTTT. It codes for CASSETGQGVTEAFF.